This T cell receptor (beta chain) is from a study of T-cell memory formation after mild COVID-19. TCRdb redid the calling of the 5' RACE reads with MiXCR, one entry per CDR3 protein. The sample consists of approximately 410,000 distinct CDR3 sequences, about 22% of them appearing once. Trimming cost V 8 bases and J 6 bases; bases outside gene matches: 11. Germline V gene sequence: CDR1 LGHDT, CDR2 YNNKEL (reference sequence). The CDR3 extends over 14 amino acids. This receptor was taken from an adult woman who had mild COVID-19 (a few samples of this study predate the infection). Cell type and time point are not known. Sample: PBMCs or a T cell subset sorted from them (not recorded which). This chain links TRBV3-1 with TRBJ2-7, with 9 bases that match TRBD1. This chain's CDR3 is CASSLQGALSEQYF. DNA of the CDR3: TGTGCCAGCTCCTTACAGGGGGCGTTGAGCGAGCAGTACTTC.